This paragraph covers one T cell receptor beta chain sequence. Antigen unknown. The data originate from a study of T cell responses to AZD1222 COVID-19 vaccine. V was pared by 2 bases and J by 0 bases, with 6 bases of the junction left unmatched. The CDR3 extends over 16 amino acids. Germline CDR1 MDHEN, CDR2 SYDVKM. Some clones are missing from TCRdb's copy, which holds only in-frame ones; the method was immunoSEQ multiplex PCR. The sample yields tens of thousands of clones, 88% seen once. Study-level results: Per reports, nearly half of all spike-specific TCRs target regions that are unmutated in variants.

The receptor was derived from an adult in good health. The input for sequencing was peripheral blood, taken on day 0 of MenACWY control vaccination. This chain joins TRBV28 and TRBJ1-1; 7 bases match TRBD1. CDR3 protein: CASSLRQGRMNTEAFF. DNA for the CDR3: TGTGCCAGCAGTTTAAGACAGGGCCGAATGAACACTGAAGCTTTCTTT.